Below, 32 T cell receptor beta chains from the same sample are listed, as sequenced in a study of blood T cell repertoires in COVID-19 (dated by TCRdb to 2018 to 2021). Receptors were amplified or captured by the immunoSEQ multiplex PCR assay. The table was pulled from immuneACCESS by TCRdb, which kept in-frame rearrangements only. Such tables lose some clones; where checked, under half of the loss comes from unresolved V genes, and the rest has no known cause. For this sample there are 70,000 to 95,000 clones; approximately 90% appear just once. The ten most abundant clones make up roughly 2.3% of the sample. Sequenced sample: peripheral blood. Source of these receptors: a man aged 45-60 years with acute or convalescent COVID-19.

The V and J genes are TRBV5-6 and TRBJ2-1; D remains unclear. The germline CDR1 and CDR2 sequences are SGHDT and YYEEEE. Trimming removed 2 bases from V and 6 bases from J, with 6 bases in between. The CDR3 is 12 amino acids. The CDR3 DNA follows: TGTGCCAGCAGCTTTGCTAGCAATGAGCAGTTCTTC. Its protein product is CASSFASNEQFF. Full variable domain (missing parts from reference TRBV5-6 and TRBJ2-1): DAGVTQSPTHLIKTRGQQVTLRCSPKSGHDTVSWYQQALGQGPQFIFQYYEEEERQRGNFPDRFSGHQFPNYSSELNVNALLLGDSALYLCASSFASNEQFFGPGTRLTVL.

The chain couples TRBV28 to TRBJ2-7; 11 bases are a match to TRBD2. J lost 3 bases, V lost 6 bases, and 4 bases had no gene match. CDR1 and CDR2 (germline): MDHEN, SYDVKM. This CDR3 comprises 14 residues. The CDR3 here is CASRPTSGNYEQYF. The DNA for the CDR3 is TGTGCCAGCAGGCCGACTAGCGGGAACTACGAGCAGTACTTC.

The chain recombines TRBV7-3 with TRBJ2-6, with a possible D match to TRBD2 (6 bases). The ends were cut back, 1 base at V and 4 bases at J, with 14 bases in the middle. The CDR3 runs 17 residues. Germline V lookup: CDR1 SGHTA, CDR2 FQGTGA. CDR3: CASSLSPGGRGANVLTF. In DNA form, the CDR3 reads TGTGCCAGCAGCTTAAGTCCTGGAGGGCGAGGGGCCAACGTCCTGACTTTC.

CDR3 DNA: TGTGCCAGCAGCTGGGACAGGTCCACTGAAGCTTTCTTT. Its translation is CASSWDRSTEAFF. The chain joins TRBV6-5 to TRBJ1-1; 8 bases align to TRBD1. CDR1 is MNHEY, CDR2 SVGAGI, per germline. After removal of 6 bases from V and 4 bases from J, the junction contained 4 bases not matched to a gene. This CDR3 spans 13 amino acids.

This sequence joins TRBV6-5 and TRBJ1-1; D might be TRBD1 (5 bases). The CDR3 spans 15 residues. Trimming took 4 bases from V and 8 from J, leaving 20 bases between them. Germline lookup yields CDR1 MNHEY and CDR2 SVGAGI. In nucleotides, the CDR3 is TGTGCCAGCAGTTGGGACGGCCGGAGGGGAGCCGAAGCTTTCTTT. Its translation is CASSWDGRRGAEAFF.

The V gene is TRBV4-1, the J gene TRBJ2-3, with TRBD2 matching over 9 bases. V dropped 4 bases and J dropped 7; count of bases not matched to a gene: 12. This CDR3 contains 16 residues. Germline V gene data show CDR1 as MGHRA and CDR2 as YSYEKL. The chain's CDR3 is CASSPPAGGLGNTQYF. In nucleotides, the CDR3 is TGCGCCAGCAGCCCCCCAGCGGGAGGTTTGGGTAATACGCAGTATTTT.

The V and J genes are TRBV6-5 and TRBJ2-7; 9 bases fit TRBD1. V shed 6 bases and J 2 bases; nucleotides not matched to a gene: 5. Germline CDR1 MNHEY, CDR2 SVGAGI. The CDR3 has 14 amino acids. The CDR3 DNA is TGTGCCAGCAGCCGCGGACAGGGGACCTACGAGCAGTACTTC. Translation gives CASSRGQGTYEQYF.

This clone was picked up one time. The genes are TRBV4-1 and TRBJ1-2; D is possibly TRBD1 (6 bases). Trimming shortened V by 0 bases and J by 4 bases, and 15 bases separated the two germline ends. Germline CDR1 is MGHRA and CDR2 is YSYEKL. The CDR3 runs to 16 residues. This CDR3 reads CASSQDWTESSYGYTF. CDR3 DNA: TGCGCCAGCAGCCAAGATTGGACAGAGTCCTCCTATGGCTACACCTTC.

J is TRBJ2-7 and V is TRBV29-1; the D is unclear. CDR1 and CDR2 from the germline V gene are SQVTM and ANQGSEA. Between the trimmed V and J ends, which lost 1 base and 0 bases, there was a span of 7 bases. The CDR3 has 13 residues. The CDR3 coding sequence is TGCAGCGTTGAAGGCGAGTACTCCTACGAGCAGTACTTC. It codes for CSVEGEYSYEQYF.

The chain is built from TRBV5-5 and TRBJ2-7; TRBD2 matches at 10 bases. The CDR3 is 16 residues long. CDR1 SGHKS and CDR2 YYEKEE come from the germline V gene (reference sequence). V gave up 3 bases and J gave up 6 bases; unmatched junction bases: 12. CDR3 DNA: TGTGCCAGCAGCTCCGAAATACTAGCGGGAATAGGCGAGCAGTACTTC. Its translation is CASSSEILAGIGEQYF.

The genes are TRBV11-2 and TRBJ1-1; 7 bases agree with TRBD1. This CDR3 has 13 amino acids. J was trimmed by 3 bases and V by 3 bases; bases with no gene match: 1. In germline, CDR1 is SGHAT, CDR2 FQNNGV. CDR3 DNA sequence: TGTGCCAGCAGCTTGGGACAGCACACTGAAGCTTTCTTT. This gives the protein CASSLGQHTEAFF.

This sequence joins TRBV3-1 (or the pseudogene TRBV3-2) and TRBJ2-7; the D gene is possibly TRBD1 (5 bases). V gave up 2 bases and J gave up 3 bases, with 14 bases separating them. This CDR3 has 15 residues. Germline loops: CDR1 LGHDT, CDR2 YNNKEL (reference sequence). As DNA, the CDR3 is TGTGCCAGCAGCCAAAGGGTTGGGGCAGACTACGAGCAGTACGTC. It yields the protein CASSQRVGADYEQYV.

CDR3 DNA sequence: TGTGCCAGCAGCCGACAGGGAGGATATTTTAATGAAAAACTGTTTTTT. Its translation is CASSRQGGYFNEKLFF. The rearrangement uses TRBV5-5 and TRBJ1-4, with TRBD1 matching 7 bases. V trimming: 4 bases; J trimming: 4 bases; junction bases outside the gene matches: 10. The germline V gene has CDR1 SGHKS and CDR2 YYEKEE (reference sequence). This CDR3 is 16 amino acids long.

Here the CDR3 DNA reads TGTGCCACCAGCAGAGACAGGGCGGGGAATGAAAAACTGTTTTTT. Amino acids: CATSRDRAGNEKLFF. The J gene is TRBJ1-4, the V gene TRBV15; D perhaps matches TRBD1 (5 bases). The germline gives CDR1 LNHNV, CDR2 YYDKDF (reference sequence). The length of the CDR3 is 15 residues. V shed 0 bases and J shed 5 bases, with 10 bases lying between them.

V is TRBV28 and J is TRBJ2-1, with TRBD1 identical over 9 bases. Germline V gene sequence: CDR1 MDHEN, CDR2 SYDVKM. CDR3 length: 16 residues. Unmatched junction bases numbered 4, after V lost 3 bases and J lost 1 base. DNA of the CDR3: TGTGCCAGCAGTTTGACCGGGACAGGGTCCTACAATGAGCAGTTCTTC. Residues: CASSLTGTGSYNEQFF.

The rearrangement joins TRBV7-2 to TRBJ2-1, with a weak D call TRBD1 (6 bases). Trimming took 7 bases from V and 9 from J, leaving 25 bases between them. This CDR3 is 16 amino acids long. The germline gives CDR1 SGHTA, CDR2 FQGNSA. The CDR3 nucleotides are TGTGCCAGCACCCTCCCGGGCTCAGGGGATGGGCTTGAGCAGTTCTTC. The encoded protein is CASTLPGSGDGLEQFF.

This clone has a single count. This sequence joins TRBV15 and TRBJ1-4; D gene unclear. The V end was cut by 6 bases, the J end by 8 bases, with 13 bases between. The germline CDR1 and CDR2 sequences are LNHNV and YYDKDF (reference sequence). The CDR3 has 13 residues. The chain's CDR3 is CATSAWATEKLFF. The CDR3 region has the DNA TGTGCCACCAGTGCTTGGGCGACAGAAAAACTGTTTTTT.

The chain uses TRBV2 and TRBJ2-5; no firm D call. Trimming pared 6 bases from V and 1 base from J, leaving 9 bases between. In germline, CDR1 is SNHLY, CDR2 FYNNEI. The CDR3 spans 13 residues. CDR3: CASRFYGQETQYF. The CDR3 bases are TGTGCCAGCAGGTTTTACGGCCAAGAGACCCAGTACTTC.

The rearrangement joins TRBV3-1 (or the pseudogene TRBV3-2) to TRBJ1-5; maybe TRBD1 (5 bases). The CDR3 is 13 residues long. Germline V gene data show CDR1 as LGHDT and CDR2 as YNNKEL (reference sequence). V was pared by 2 bases and J by 6 bases, with 8 bases between. The CDR3 protein is CASSQQGSQPQHF. CDR3 coding DNA: TGTGCCAGCAGCCAACAGGGAAGTCAGCCCCAGCATTTT.

The chain recombines TRBV3-1 (or the pseudogene TRBV3-2) with TRBJ2-7; 7 bases agree with TRBD1. With V trimmed by 4 bases and J by 7 bases, 4 bases remained unmatched. CDR1 and CDR2 (germline): LGHDT, YNNKEL (reference sequence). The CDR3 length is 12 residues. The CDR3 region is CASSLPTGEQYF. Written as DNA, the CDR3 is TGTGCCAGCAGCCTCCCGACAGGGGAGCAGTACTTC.

This chain uses TRBV4-3 with TRBJ1-6; tentative D call: TRBD1 (6 bases). Trimming left V 0 bases short and J 7 bases short, with 13 bases between. The CDR3 sequence is 16 residues long. The germline V gene has CDR1 LGHNA and CDR2 YSLEER. The CDR3 protein is CASSQDSRGWNSPLHF. In nucleotides, the CDR3 is TGCGCCAGCAGCCAAGATAGCAGGGGTTGGAATTCACCCCTCCACTTT.

The V gene is TRBV4-1, the J gene TRBJ2-3; 11 nucleotides agree with TRBD2. This CDR3 contains 16 residues. Germline values: CDR1 MGHRA, CDR2 YSYEKL. V was clipped by 5 bases and J by 6 bases; unmatched bases: 10. The CDR3 DNA reads TGCGCCAGCAGCTCATTTACTAGCGGGAGTGGGGATACGCAGTATTTT. It yields the protein CASSSFTSGSGDTQYF.

V gene TRBV30 combines with J gene TRBJ1-6; D might be TRBD1 (5 bases). V dropped 3 bases and J dropped 4 bases, with 10 bases sitting between them. This CDR3 region has 14 residues. Germline V CDR1 and CDR2: GTSNPN, SVGIG (reference sequence). CDR3 residues: CAWSAGTYNSPLHF. DNA of the CDR3: TGTGCCTGGAGCGCAGGGACTTATAATTCACCCCTCCACTTT.

This clone was counted only a few times. The chain has TRBV7-2 and TRBJ1-6, with a possible D match to TRBD1 (5 bases). Germline lookup yields CDR1 SGHTA and CDR2 FQGNSA. CDR3 size: 16 residues. The V gene lost 3 bases and the J gene lost 6 bases, with 15 bases spanning the gap. Here the CDR3 reads CASSLFQGFGNSPLHF. The CDR3 DNA sequence: TGTGCCAGCAGCTTGTTCCAGGGTTTCGGTAATTCACCCCTCCACTTT.

The chain recombines TRBV5-1 with TRBJ1-5; D is possibly TRBD1 (6 bases). Between the trimmed V and J ends, which lost 4 bases and 0 bases, there was a span of 14 bases. This CDR3 spans 16 amino acids. Germline CDR1 reads SGHRS; CDR2 reads YFSETQ. CDR3 protein: CASSETGSYSNQPQHF. The CDR3 DNA follows: TGCGCCAGCAGCGAAACAGGGTCTTATAGCAATCAGCCCCAGCATTTT.

This clone was seen only once. The J gene is TRBJ2-7, the V gene TRBV7-9; 10 bases align to TRBD2. Looked up from germline, CDR1 is SEHNR and CDR2 is FQNEAQ (reference sequence). V was clipped by 4 bases and J by 2 bases; unmatched bases: 5. The CDR3 totals 15 residues. CDR3 DNA: TGTGCCAGCAGCTCCGGACTAGCGGCCCCCTACGAGCAGTACTTC. Its translation is CASSSGLAAPYEQYF.

V and J are TRBV19 and TRBJ1-1; D remains unclear. CDR1 LNHDA and CDR2 SQIVND come from the germline V gene (reference sequence). This CDR3 has 12 residues. The V and J ends lost 5 bases and 1 base respectively, with 5 bases between them. The CDR3, as DNA: TGTGCCAGTAGTCTCGGGAACACTGAAGCTTTCTTT. Translated, it gives CASSLGNTEAFF. The full variable domain, its missing parts supplied by reference TRBV19 and TRBJ1-1, is DGGITQSPKYLFRKEGQNVTLSCEQNLNHDAMYWYRQDPGQGLRLIYYSQIVNDFQKGDIAEGYSVSREKKESFPLTVTSAQKNPTAFYLCASSLGNTEAFFGQGTRLTVV.

The V call is TRBV9, the J call TRBJ2-3; 7 bases are shared with TRBD2. Germline V gene sequence: CDR1 SGDLS, CDR2 YYNGEE. With 1 base clipped from V and 0 bases from J, the junction kept 5 bases outside the gene matches. This CDR3 is built from 16 residues. CDR3: CASSVREGGSTDTQYF. CDR3 nucleotides: TGTGCCAGCAGCGTAAGGGAGGGCGGAAGCACAGATACGCAGTATTTT.

A note on this clone: The junction differs from germline at one of its ends, possibly a read error. The same CDR3 is also encoded by other DNA sequences in this sample. The chain's CDR3 is CASSSQGAREPQHF. The CDR3 coding sequence is TGCGCCAGCAGCTCACAGGGTGCGAGGGAGCCCCAGCATTTT. The chain has TRBV7-9 and TRBJ1-5, with TRBD1 as a possible D gene (6 bases). Per germline, CDR1 SEHNR and CDR2 FQNEAQ (reference sequence). The CDR3 length is 14 residues.

On this clone: At the DNA level, this CDR3 is encoded by other sequences in the same sample as well. This sequence joins TRBV3-1 (or the pseudogene TRBV3-2) and TRBJ2-3, with D possibly being TRBD2 (5 bases). Trimming stripped 0 bases from V and 2 bases from J, with 12 bases between. Germline assignment: CDR1 LGHDT and CDR2 YNNKEL (reference sequence). This CDR3 has 16 residues. The CDR3 protein is CASSQDPGGDTDTQYF. The CDR3 nucleotides are TGTGCCAGCAGCCAAGATCCCGGAGGAGACACAGATACGCAGTATTTT.

This chain links TRBV24-1 with TRBJ1-2; the D gene is possibly TRBD1 (5 bases). V dropped 4 bases and J dropped 8 bases, with 13 bases sitting between them. The CDR3 runs 13 residues. CDR1 and CDR2 from the germline V gene are KGHDR and SFDVKD. CDR3 region: CATSDTQAGGYTF. The CDR3 DNA reads as TGTGCCACCAGTGACACACAGGCGGGAGGCTACACCTTC.

The chain joins TRBV6-5 to TRBJ1-5; D is possibly TRBD1 (6 bases). The germline V gene encodes CDR1 MNHEY and CDR2 SVGAGI. The V end was cut by 7 bases, the J end by 0 bases, with 10 bases between. The CDR3 is made up of 14 amino acids. CDR3 amino acids: CASKRDNSNQPQHF. Here the CDR3 DNA reads TGTGCCAGCAAAAGGGACAATAGCAATCAGCCCCAGCATTTT.